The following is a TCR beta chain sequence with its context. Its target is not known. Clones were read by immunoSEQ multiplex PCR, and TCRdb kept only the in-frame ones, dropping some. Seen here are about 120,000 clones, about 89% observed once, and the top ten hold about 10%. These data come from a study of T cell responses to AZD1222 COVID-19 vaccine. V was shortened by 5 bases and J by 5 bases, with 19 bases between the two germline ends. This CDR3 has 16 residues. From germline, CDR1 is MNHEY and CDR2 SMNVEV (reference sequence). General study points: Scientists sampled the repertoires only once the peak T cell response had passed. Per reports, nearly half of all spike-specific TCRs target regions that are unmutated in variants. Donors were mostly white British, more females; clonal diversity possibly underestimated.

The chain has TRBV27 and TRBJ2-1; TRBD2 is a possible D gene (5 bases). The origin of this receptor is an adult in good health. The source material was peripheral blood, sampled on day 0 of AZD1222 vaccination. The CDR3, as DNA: TGTGCCAGCAGTGAAGACGGGATTTACAGAGACAATGAGCAGTTCTTC. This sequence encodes CASSEDGIYRDNEQFF.